This T cell receptor beta chain was profiled in a study of cytomegalovirus exposure and HLA in healthy donors. Study-level information: There were some 120 million unique TCR beta sequences, drawn from 150 million to 200 million T cells, in an earlier analysis. The study placed about four fifths of its approximately 380 genotyped donors in the Caucasian-associated ancestry cluster.

Notes on this clone: Antigen unknown.

V was clipped by 0 bases and J by 1 base; unmatched bases: 5. The CDR3 covers 16 residues. CDR1 and CDR2 from the germline V gene are LNHDA and SQIVND (reference sequence). Study results and caveats: Most of the CMV-associated TCR beta chains (in a later analysis) appeared to be HLA-restricted. What a later analysis reportedly showed was that an Asian-associated ancestry cluster had fewer N-insertions than the roughly 700-donor mean.

The PCR used 60 Vbeta and 13 Jbeta primers. The method was immunoSEQ multiplex PCR; TCRdb's version includes in-frame clones alone and lacks a portion of them. The repertoire includes over 150,000 clones, 77% of them detected once, and 3.7% sits in the top ten. The genes are TRBV19 and TRBJ2-7, with 8 bases that match TRBD2. Sequencing input: PBMCs. The receptor's source is a woman aged 55-69 years in good health and CMV-seropositive. In DNA form, the CDR3 reads TGTGCCAGTAGTATAGATCGGCTAGCGGGTTCCTACGAGCAGTACTTC. It codes for CASSIDRLAGSYEQYF.